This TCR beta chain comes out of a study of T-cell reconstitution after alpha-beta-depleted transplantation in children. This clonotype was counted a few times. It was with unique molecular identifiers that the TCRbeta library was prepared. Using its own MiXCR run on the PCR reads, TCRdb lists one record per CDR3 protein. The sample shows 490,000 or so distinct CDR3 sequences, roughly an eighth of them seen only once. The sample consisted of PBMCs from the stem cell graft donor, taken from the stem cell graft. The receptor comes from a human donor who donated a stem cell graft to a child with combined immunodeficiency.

In DNA form, the CDR3 reads TGTGCCAGCAGCTTACGCGGGGCCCGGTGGTACGAGCAGTACTTC. Translating it yields CASSLRGARWYEQYF. The J gene is TRBJ2-7, the V gene TRBV7-8, with D possibly being TRBD2 (6 bases). CDR1 and CDR2 (germline): SGHVS, FQNEAQ. Trimming stripped 2 bases from V and 4 bases from J, with 15 bases between. This CDR3 has 15 amino acids.